This T cell receptor beta chain was recovered during a study of human T cells and chemical hapten exposure. Overall study: Skin on the upper inner arm, about 2 cm by about 2 cm in size, was sensitized with 2% DPC.

At least ten counts were recorded for this clonotype. V lost 6 bases and J lost 4; bases outside the gene matches: 3. This CDR3 comprises 13 residues. The germline V gene encodes CDR1 MNHEY and CDR2 SMNVEV (reference sequence). Time point denoted: patch test 1, 2 weeks after DPC sensitization. Treatment defined: therapeutic diphenylcyclopropenone sensitization with weekly scalp DPC. TCRdb redid the calling of the RACE reads with MiXCR, one entry per CDR3 protein. Of fewer than 400,000 distinct CDR3 sequences listed, roughly 6.9% are singletons. The chain is built from TRBV27 and TRBJ1-5; TRBD1 matches at 7 bases. The source is a woman aged 18 to 35 with alopecia areata. Some clones in this sample may be carry-over from other donors' samples. The material sequenced was whole blood, taken in connection with sensitization to the hapten diphenylcyclopropenone (DPC). CDR3: CASSLTGNQPQHF. Here the CDR3 DNA reads TGTGCCAGCAGCTTGACAGGGAATCAGCCCCAGCATTTT.